This is a list of T cell receptor beta chains from one sample in a study of OX40 agonist ivuxolimab in advanced cancers. The table came from immunoSEQ multiplex PCR; TCRdb's copy has only in-frame clones and leaves some out. The sample holds around 26,000 clones, roughly 86% seen once. Specimen: CD4+ or CD8+ T cells sorted from blood, collected in a trial of the OX40 agonist ivuxolimab. The receptors here all came from an adult with an advanced solid tumor such as melanoma, head and neck, liver or kidney cancer. Both conserved end residues are part of each CDR3. The order of the fields is J gene, D gene, clone size, V gene, CDR3 DNA, CDR3 protein. The D gene is left open where the match is weak. Clone sizes are given selectively: once, few, many, or a class where the clone is expanded.

j_gene: TRBJ2-5
d_gene: NA
abundance: NA
v_gene: TRBV28
CDR3nt: TGTGCCAGCAGCCTATATGGGACACCGGACGGGGAGACCCAGTACTTC
CDR3aa: CASSLYGTPDGETQYF

j_gene: TRBJ1-2
d_gene: TRBD1
abundance: NA
v_gene: TRBV28
CDR3nt: TGTGCCAGCAGTTACAGGGGGAACTATGGCTACACCTTC
CDR3aa: CASSYRGNYGYTF

j_gene: TRBJ2-7
d_gene: NA
abundance: NA
v_gene: TRBV7-9
CDR3nt: TGTGCCGTCAACAGGCCCTCTTCCTACGAGCAGTACTTC
CDR3aa: CAVNRPSSYEQYF

j_gene: TRBJ2-3
d_gene: NA
abundance: once
v_gene: TRBV11-2
CDR3nt: TGTGCCAGCAGCCCAATCGACCCCGGGGTTAGCACAGATACGCAGTATTTT
CDR3aa: CASSPIDPGVSTDTQYF

j_gene: TRBJ2-7
d_gene: NA
abundance: NA
v_gene: TRBV21-1
CDR3nt: TGTGCCAGCAGCAAAGAGGCAGGTGGTTACTACGAGCAGTACTTC
CDR3aa: CASSKEAGGYYEQYF

j_gene: TRBJ2-7
d_gene: TRBD2
abundance: hyperexpanded
v_gene: TRBV5-4
CDR3nt: TGTGCCAGCAGCTTTGGACTAGCGGCTTACGAGCAGTACTTC
CDR3aa: CASSFGLAAYEQYF

j_gene: TRBJ1-5
d_gene: NA
abundance: NA
v_gene: TRBV27
CDR3nt: TGTGCCAGCAGTTTGGGTAGGGGAAATCAGCCCCAGCATTTT
CDR3aa: CASSLGRGNQPQHF

j_gene: TRBJ1-6
d_gene: NA
abundance: NA
v_gene: TRBV5-6
CDR3nt: TGTGCCAGCAGCTTGGGCAGGGTATTGGGGTCACCCCTCCACTTT
CDR3aa: CASSLGRVLGSPLHF

j_gene: TRBJ2-7
d_gene: TRBD1
abundance: NA
v_gene: TRBV7-2
CDR3nt: TGTGCCAGCAGCTTACTTGGGACAGAACCTTGGGAGCAGTACTTC
CDR3aa: CASSLLGTEPWEQYF

j_gene: TRBJ2-1
d_gene: TRBD2
abundance: few
v_gene: TRBV6-5
CDR3nt: TGTGCCAGCAGTCCGGGAGATTGGGGGGGGGATGAGCAGTTCTTC
CDR3aa: CASSPGDWGGDEQFF

j_gene: TRBJ2-7
d_gene: NA
abundance: NA
v_gene: TRBV6-1
CDR3nt: TGTGCCAGCAGTCCCAGGCCCTACGAGCAGTACTTC
CDR3aa: CASSPRPYEQYF

j_gene: TRBJ1-2
d_gene: TRBD1
abundance: NA
v_gene: TRBV13
CDR3nt: TGTGCCAGCAGCGCTACAGGGGCCCCGATTCCCCGGGGCTACACCTTC
CDR3aa: CASSATGAPIPRGYTF

j_gene: TRBJ2-5
d_gene: NA
abundance: NA
v_gene: TRBV6-1
CDR3nt: TGTGCCAGCAGTGAAGTTAGTTCGGGGACCCAGTACTTC
CDR3aa: CASSEVSSGTQYF

j_gene: TRBJ2-1
d_gene: NA
abundance: NA
v_gene: TRBV28
CDR3nt: TGTGCCAGCAGTTTTCCTAGGGGGTCCTACAATGAGCAGTTCTTC
CDR3aa: CASSFPRGSYNEQFF